This is a list of T cell receptor beta chains from one sample in a study of blood T cell repertoires in COVID-19. TCRdb's table, derived via immunoSEQ multiplex PCR, lists solely in-frame clones and lacks some. The profile shows fewer than 200,000 clones, around four fifths of them singletons. What was sequenced was PBMCs or T cells enriched from blood (not recorded which). These receptors were obtained from a woman between 45 and 60 years old who had recovered from COVID-19. Each CDR3 is given with its conserved first and last residue. A D gene is named only where the DNA matches it firmly. The size entry is marked missing in some rows and otherwise reads once, few, many or a size class.

v_gene	d_gene	len	abundance	j_gene	CDR3aa	CDR3nt
TRBV30	TRBD1	13	.	TRBJ1-5	CAWSHRGRQPQHF	TGTGCCTGGAGTCACAGGGGCAGACAGCCCCAGCATTTT
TRBV3-1/TRBV3-2	TRBD1	15	.	TRBJ2-5	CASSQEGQGWATQYF	TGTGCCAGCAGCCAAGAGGGACAGGGTTGGGCGACCCAGTACTTC
TRBV28	.	15	.	TRBJ2-1	CASSFPGGSHNEQFF	TGTGCCAGCAGTTTTCCGGGGGGCTCCCACAATGAGCAGTTCTTC
TRBV10-3	TRBD1	15	.	TRBJ1-2	CAIRESTGGRYGYTF	TGTGCCATCAGGGAAAGTACAGGGGGCCGCTATGGCTACACCTTC
TRBV3-1/TRBV3-2	.	12	.	TRBJ1-1	CASSRSSIEAFF	TGTGCCAGCAGCCGGAGCAGTATTGAAGCTTTCTTT
TRBV29-1	.	12	.	TRBJ1-1	CSVGQMNTEAFF	TGCAGCGTTGGACAAATGAACACTGAAGCTTTCTTT
TRBV12-3/TRBV12-4	.	11	.	TRBJ2-3	CASSQTGGPYF	TGTGCCAGCAGCCAGACGGGCGGGCCGTATTTT
TRBV12-3/TRBV12-4	.	13	.	TRBJ2-5	CASAGLAQETQYF	TGTGCCAGCGCTGGCCTAGCCCAAGAGACCCAGTACTTC
TRBV7-9	TRBD2	15	.	TRBJ2-1	CASSSVAGGSQEQFF	TGTGCCAGCAGCTCCGTAGCGGGAGGGTCGCAGGAGCAGTTCTTC
TRBV7-9	.	15	.	TRBJ1-4	CASSLEGWTEEKLFF	TGTGCCAGCAGCTTAGAGGGGTGGACAGAAGAAAAACTGTTTTTT
TRBV6-5	.	15	.	TRBJ1-1	CASSIFRGMNTEAFF	TGTGCCAGCTCCATCTTTCGGGGAATGAACACTGAAGCTTTCTTT
TRBV6-5	TRBD1	14	.	TRBJ1-6	CASTWTGVRSPLHF	TGTGCCAGCACCTGGACAGGAGTCAGGTCACCCCTCCACTTT
TRBV6-5	.	15	once	TRBJ1-3	CASTDKRGLGNTIYF	TGTGCCAGCACCGACAAAAGGGGCCTAGGAAACACCATATATTTT
TRBV28	TRBD2	19	.	TRBJ2-1	CAIGTLGLAGATSYNEQFF	TGTGCCATCGGGACCCTGGGACTAGCGGGGGCAACCTCCTACAATGAGCAGTTCTTC
TRBV6-6	.	11	.	TRBJ1-2	CASSRTDFYTF	TGTGCCAGCAGCCGTACAGATTTCTACACCTTC
TRBV7-2	.	14	.	TRBJ1-3	CASSPKDIGNTIYF	TGTGCCAGCAGCCCAAAGGACATCGGAAACACCATATATTTT
TRBV19	.	13	.	TRBJ2-2	CASTIQATGELFF	TGTGCCAGTACTATTCAGGCGACCGGGGAGCTGTTTTTT
TRBV14	.	16	.	TRBJ1-2	CASSTRRDRSKSAHTF	TGTGCCAGCAGCACCCGGAGAGACAGGAGCAAGTCAGCACACACCTTC
TRBV6-5	.	14	.	TRBJ1-1	CASSIDTVNTEAFF	TGTGCCAGCAGCATAGACACGGTCAACACTGAAGCTTTCTTT
TRBV12-3/TRBV12-4	TRBD1	13	.	TRBJ1-2	CASSFRDRGGYTF	TGTGCCAGCAGTTTCCGGGACAGGGGAGGCTACACCTTC
TRBV28	.	16	.	TRBJ1-1	CASSLFGGSMNTEAFF	TGTGCCAGCAGTTTATTCGGGGGGTCGATGAACACTGAAGCTTTCTTT
TRBV23-1	.	16	.	TRBJ2-1	CASSQPYRAVEDEQFF	TGCGCCAGCAGTCAGCCTTACAGGGCGGTCGAGGATGAGCAGTTCTTC
TRBV7-7	.	15	.	TRBJ2-3	CASSMGPSSTDTQYF	TGTGCCAGCAGCATGGGGCCCTCTAGCACAGATACGCAGTATTTT
TRBV2	.	16	.	TRBJ1-1	CASSEPGTHAGTEAFF	TGTGCCAGCAGTGAACCGGGAACCCACGCCGGCACTGAAGCTTTCTTT
TRBV13	TRBD1	15	once	TRBJ1-4	CASSLHRGQEEKLFF	TGTGCCAGCAGCCTACACAGGGGGCAAGAAGAAAAACTGTTTTTT
TRBV13	TRBD1	14	.	TRBJ1-2	CASLPLGGASGYTF	TGTGCCAGCCTCCCCCTAGGGGGCGCGTCGGGCTACACCTTC
TRBV15	.	17	.	TRBJ1-2	CATSRDKGSGTPYGYTF	TGTGCCACCAGCAGAGATAAGGGGTCGGGGACACCCTATGGCTACACCTTC
TRBV30	.	13	.	TRBJ1-5	CAWSVAGRQPQHF	TGTGCCTGGAGTGTGGCGGGACGACAGCCCCAGCATTTT
TRBV7-9	.	15	many	TRBJ1-3	CASSDGLYSGNTIYF	TGTGCCAGCAGCGACGGACTGTACTCTGGAAACACCATATATTTT
TRBV7-2	.	14	.	TRBJ2-3	CASSFGGATDTQYF	TGTGCCAGCAGCTTCGGAGGGGCGACAGATACGCAGTATTTT
TRBV28	TRBD2	15	.	TRBJ2-1	CASSLGLAGGPEQFF	TGTGCCAGCAGTTTAGGCCTAGCGGGAGGCCCGGAGCAGTTCTTC
TRBV29-1	.	13	.	TRBJ1-5	CSAGGVSNQPQHF	TGCAGCGCCGGGGGGGTTTCCAATCAGCCCCAGCATTTT
TRBV28	.	16	.	TRBJ1-3	CASSPTTGGSGNTIYF	TGTGCCAGCAGTCCGACGACCGGGGGCTCTGGAAACACCATATATTTT
TRBV5-6	TRBD1	18	.	TRBJ1-5	CASSSRGTGAFGHGPQHF	TGTGCCAGCAGCTCGAGGGGGACAGGGGCCTTTGGGCATGGCCCCCAGCATTTT